A selection of T cell receptor beta chains follows, all from one sample in a study of shared clonotypes between healthy human individuals. Generated by immunoSEQ multiplex PCR, the TCRdb table keeps only in-frame clones and is missing some. The data hold some 660,000 clones, with around 78% observed a single time. The sample consisted of memory CD4+ T cells sorted from blood. These receptors originate from a woman in her twenties or thirties in good health. The CDR3 runs from the conserved cysteine through the conserved F or W. D genes are given only for firm matches. Size tells how often a clone was seen (once, few, many) or the class of an expanded clone, and some rows leave it out.

TRBJ1-5 TRBV29-1 - TRBD1 CSVNRGPSSSNQPQHF TGCAGCGTTAACAGGGGGCCGTCAAGTAGCAATCAGCCCCAGCATTTT
TRBJ2-1 TRBV18 once - CASSPQDHNEQFF TGTGCCAGCTCACCACAGGACCACAATGAGCAGTTCTTC
TRBJ2-7 TRBV6-1 - TRBD2 CASSEPGLARYEQYF TGTGCCAGCAGTGAGCCGGGACTAGCCCGGTACGAGCAGTACTTC
TRBJ2-2 TRBV15 few - CATSRVLPRGRGGTGELFF TGTGCCACCAGCAGAGTGCTCCCCCGGGGTCGGGGCGGAACCGGGGAGCTGTTTTTT
TRBJ2-3 TRBV19 once - CASSIGRGPAADTQYF TGTGCCAGTAGTATCGGAAGAGGGCCGGCGGCAGATACGCAGTATTTT
TRBJ1-1 TRBV21-1 - - CASSRTPGTEAFF TGTGCCAGCAGCCGGACCCCGGGAACTGAAGCTTTCTTT
TRBJ2-3 TRBV5-1 many - CASSLLGRGGTDTQYF TGCGCCAGCAGCTTGCTCGGGCGAGGGGGCACAGATACGCAGTATTTT
TRBJ2-6 TRBV7-9 - - CASSLSYGSGANVLTF TGTGCCAGCAGCTTAAGTTACGGCTCTGGGGCCAACGTCCTGACTTTC
TRBJ1-2 TRBV6-1 - - CASSEFVRLDYGYTF TGTGCCAGCAGTGAATTTGTCAGGTTGGACTATGGCTACACCTTC
TRBJ2-7 TRBV4-2 many TRBD2 CASSPLSGRAHEQYF TGTGCCAGCAGCCCCCTTAGCGGGAGGGCCCACGAGCAGTACTTC
TRBJ2-4 TRBV15 many - CATSLTGAKNIQYF TGTGCCACCAGTCTTACCGGAGCCAAAAACATTCAGTACTTC
TRBJ1-5 TRBV6-6 - TRBD1 CASSYSGGGQPQHF TGTGCCAGCAGTTACTCAGGGGGCGGCCAGCCCCAGCATTTT
TRBJ2-7 TRBV7-8 few TRBD1 CASSATGVGYF TGTGCCAGCAGCGCCACAGGGGTCGGGTACTTC
TRBJ2-7 TRBV29-1 - - CSVLGALLTEQYF TGCAGCGTTCTCGGCGCCCTCCTCACGGAGCAGTACTTC
TRBJ2-7 TRBV5-4 - - CASSFQAGQTYEQYF TGTGCCAGCAGCTTTCAAGCGGGACAAACCTACGAGCAGTACTTC
TRBJ2-3 TRBV5-4 - TRBD2 CASSIGLAGGSDTQYF TGTGCCAGCAGCATCGGACTAGCGGGAGGTTCAGATACGCAGTATTTT
TRBJ1-3 TRBV27 few - CASSLRGPGNTIYF TGTGCCAGCAGTTTGAGGGGCCCGGGAAACACCATATATTTT
TRBJ2-7 TRBV4-1 - - CASSRFAGSYEQYF TGCGCCAGCAGCCGATTCGCCGGTTCCTACGAGCAGTACTTC
TRBJ2-7 TRBV7-2 many TRBD2 CASSSQRDSYEQYF TGTGCCAGCAGCTCCCAGCGGGACTCCTACGAGCAGTACTTC
TRBJ2-7 TRBV5-4 - TRBD1 CASSPDRAGHEQYF TGTGCCAGCAGCCCGGACAGGGCCGGCCACGAGCAGTACTTC
TRBJ1-1 TRBV11-2 many - CASSYPPRGRGGTEAFF TGTGCCAGCAGCTATCCCCCTCGGGGCAGGGGAGGCACTGAAGCTTTCTTT
TRBJ2-6 TRBV6-5 many - CASRKGTSGANVLTF TGTGCCAGCAGGAAAGGGACCTCTGGGGCCAACGTCCTGACTTTC
TRBJ2-5 TRBV5-1 - - CASSLGPGQEAQYF TGCGCCAGCAGCTTGGGGCCGGGCCAAGAGGCCCAGTACTTC
TRBJ2-1 TRBV6-4 - TRBD2 CASRGTTNEQFF TGTGCCAGCCGGGGGACTACCAATGAGCAGTTCTTC
TRBJ2-5 TRBV5-1 many - CASRIIGETQYF TGCGCCAGCAGAATTATAGGGGAGACCCAGTACTTC
TRBJ2-2 TRBV4-1 - - CASSQANLVVFGELFF TGCGCCAGCAGCCAAGCGAATCTAGTAGTGTTCGGGGAGCTGTTTTTT
TRBJ2-4 TRBV15 - TRBD1 CATSRGLDREAKNIQYF TGTGCCACCAGCAGGGGATTAGACAGGGAGGCCAAAAACATTCAGTACTTC
TRBJ1-1 TRBV7-6 - - CASSPTGTALNTEAFF TGTGCCAGCAGCCCAACAGGAACAGCCTTAAACACTGAAGCTTTCTTT
TRBJ1-5 TRBV7-9 many - CASSEMDQPQHF TGTGCCAGCAGTGAAATGGATCAGCCCCAGCATTTT
TRBJ1-5 TRBV6-1 - TRBD1 CASSETGGGNQPQHF TGTGCCAGCAGTGAAACAGGGGGCGGTAATCAGCCCCAGCATTTT
TRBJ1-5 TRBV28 - TRBD1 CASSIRYRGGNQPQHF TGTGCCAGCAGTATAAGATACAGGGGAGGCAATCAGCCCCAGCATTTT
TRBJ2-6 TRBV18 - - CASSRSGSGANVLTF TGTGCCAGCTCACGCTCCGGGTCTGGGGCCAACGTCCTGACTTTC
TRBJ1-4 TRBV2 - - CASSGVGEKLFF TGTGCCAGCTCGGGTGTTGGTGAAAAACTGTTTTTT
TRBJ2-1 TRBV7-8 - - CASSPILARVGGNEQFF TGTGCCAGCAGCCCTATACTTGCTCGAGTCGGAGGCAATGAGCAGTTCTTC
TRBJ2-1 TRBV27 - - CASRQTVNSYNEQFF TGTGCCAGCAGACAAACGGTTAACTCCTACAATGAGCAGTTCTTC
TRBJ2-7 TRBV11-1 - - CASSLISSYEQYF TGTGCCAGCAGCTTAATTTCCTCTTACGAGCAGTACTTC
TRBJ2-2 TRBV29-1 - TRBD2 CSVAFLAGNTGELFF TGCAGCGTTGCCTTCCTAGCGGGAAACACCGGGGAGCTGTTTTTT
TRBJ1-1 TRBV18 - - CASSPKSQGPEAFF TGTGCCAGCTCACCAAAGTCGCAGGGGCCTGAAGCTTTCTTT
TRBJ2-3 TRBV2 once TRBD2 CASRAGLAADTQYF TGTGCCAGCAGAGCGGGACTAGCCGCAGATACGCAGTATTTT
TRBJ2-3 TRBV5-4 few TRBD2 CASSSAGVGDTQYF TGTGCCAGCAGCTCAGCGGGAGTAGGAGATACGCAGTATTTT
TRBJ2-3 TRBV9 - TRBD2 CASSESGLAVDTQYF TGTGCCAGCAGCGAGAGTGGACTAGCAGTAGATACGCAGTATTTT
TRBJ1-4 TRBV4-2 - - CASTHPDRPNEKLFF TGTGCCAGCACCCACCCGGACAGACCGAATGAAAAACTGTTTTTT
TRBJ2-1 TRBV28 - TRBD2 CASSLPSGRGSEQFF TGTGCCAGCAGTTTGCCTAGCGGGAGGGGGAGTGAGCAGTTCTTC
TRBJ2-7 TRBV6-1 - TRBD2 CASSEVFSGSSYEQYF TGTGCCAGCAGTGAAGTTTTTAGCGGGAGTAGTTACGAGCAGTACTTC
TRBJ2-1 TRBV6-5 - TRBD2 CASSYTSGSASEQFF TGTGCCAGCAGTTATACTAGCGGGAGTGCTAGTGAGCAGTTCTTC
TRBJ1-1 TRBV27 - TRBD1 CASSPWTGSTSTEAFF TGTGCCAGCAGTCCCTGGACAGGGTCAACAAGCACTGAAGCTTTCTTT
TRBJ2-6 TRBV5-4 - - CASSLGGSGANVLTF TGTGCCAGCAGCTTAGGGGGGTCTGGGGCCAACGTCCTGACTTTC
TRBJ2-1 TRBV28 - - CASEDHNEQFF TGTGCCAGCGAGGATCACAATGAGCAGTTCTTC
TRBJ1-2 TRBV6-5 - - CASSSDKNYGYTF TGTGCCAGCAGTTCCGACAAGAACTATGGCTACACCTTC